One sample yielded the 23 T cell receptor beta chains listed below, sequenced in a study of shared clonotypes between healthy human individuals. Clones were sequenced by immunoSEQ multiplex PCR, and TCRdb holds only the in-frame ones, with some missing. In the table there are some 2.4 million clones, approximately 93% of which are singletons. The sample comprised naive CD4+ T cells from PBMCs. Subset defined: CD45RA+ positively selected. The receptors come from a man aged 18 to 35 in good health. Some clones in this sample may be carry-over from other donors' samples.

The chain carries TRBV6-5 and TRBJ2-7, with 8 bases that match TRBD2. V shed 1 base, J shed 3 bases, and the junction held 8 bases outside the gene matches. The CDR3 consists of 16 residues. The V gene's germline CDR1 is MNHEY and CDR2 SVGAGI. CDR3 coding DNA: TGTGCCAGCAGTTACTATTGGTCCCGGGAGGGCTACGAGCAGTACTTC. Translating it yields CASSYYWSREGYEQYF.

Points on this clone: The same CDR3 also results from other DNA sequences found in this sample. The V call is TRBV5-1, the J call TRBJ1-2; no reliable D call. The V end lost 0 bases, the J end lost 5 bases, and 8 bases lay between the germline ends. The CDR3 spans 13 residues. The germline V gene has CDR1 SGHRS and CDR2 YFSETQ. The CDR3 region is CASSLGTDYGYTF. The CDR3 region has the DNA TGCGCCAGCAGCTTGGGGACTGATTATGGCTACACCTTC.

The chain carries TRBV19 and TRBJ1-1, with a weak D call TRBD1 (5 bases). Trimming shortened V by 3 bases and J by 5 bases, and 22 bases separated the two germline ends. The germline V gene encodes CDR1 LNHDA and CDR2 SQIVND (reference sequence). The CDR3 is made up of 17 amino acids. For the CDR3, the DNA is TGTGCCAGTAGTATTATTCCCAGGGCAGGGAGGAGGACTGAAGCTTTCTTT. This translates into CASSIIPRAGRRTEAFF.

This chain links TRBV5-4 with TRBJ2-1; D may match TRBD1 or TRBD2 (6 bases each). CDR3 length equals 16 residues. V was shortened by 0 bases and J by 3 bases, with 13 bases between the two germline ends. The germline V gene has CDR1 SGHNT and CDR2 YYREEE (reference sequence). The CDR3 DNA reads TGTGCCAGCAGCTTGGGGACTGGGGGGCGCTACAATGAGCAGTTCTTC. Amino acids: CASSLGTGGRYNEQFF.

This clone showed up just once. The chain recombines TRBV5-1 with TRBJ1-4; the D gene is possibly TRBD1 (5 bases). The CDR3 length is 18 residues. The V gene's germline CDR1 is SGHRS and CDR2 YFSETQ. Trimming shortened V by 0 bases and J by 1 base, and 16 bases separated the two germline ends. CDR3 sequence: CASSLDHGGSLTNEKLFF. The CDR3 DNA reads as TGCGCCAGCAGCTTGGACCATGGGGGTTCGCTAACTAATGAAAAACTGTTTTTT.

The gene calls are TRBV7-2 and TRBJ2-2, with 12 positions matching TRBD2. Trimming at V came to 2 bases and at J to 0 bases, leaving 1 base not matched to a gene. Germline-derived CDR1 and CDR2 are SGHTA and FQGNSA. The CDR3 is made up of 17 amino acids. CDR3 coding DNA: TGTGCCAGCAGCTTACGACTAGCGGGAGCGAACACCGGGGAGCTGTTTTTT. Its translation: CASSLRLAGANTGELFF.

The V and J genes are TRBV4-1 and TRBJ1-5; TRBD1 agrees at 7 bases. Germline CDR1 and CDR2: MGHRA and YSYEKL. The CDR3 has 18 residues. V dropped 1 base and J dropped 2; count of bases not matched to a gene: 11. The CDR3 DNA is TGCGCCAGCAGCCAAGGCCGCAGGGGGAGCTTAGGCAATCAGCCCCAGCATTTT. It translates to CASSQGRRGSLGNQPQHF.

The chain links TRBV19 to TRBJ2-7; a possible D gene is TRBD1 (5 bases). V was clipped by 3 bases and J by 0 bases, with 12 bases between them. The germline V gene has CDR1 LNHDA and CDR2 SQIVND (reference sequence). This CDR3 spans 15 amino acids. CDR3 protein: CASSIGSGRSYEQYF. In nucleotides, the CDR3 is TGTGCCAGTAGTATCGGGTCAGGGCGCTCCTACGAGCAGTACTTC. Supplemented by reference TRBV19 and TRBJ2-7, the full variable domain reads DGGITQSPKYLFRKEGQNVTLSCEQNLNHDAMYWYRQDPGQGLRLIYYSQIVNDFQKGDIAEGYSVSREKKESFPLTVTSAQKNPTAFYLCASSIGSGRSYEQYFGPGTRLTVT.

The chain recombines TRBV7-9 with TRBJ1-1; 7 bases line up with TRBD1. J gave up 6 bases and V 7 bases, and 11 bases lay outside the gene matches. The CDR3 spans 14 residues. CDR1 is SEHNR and CDR2 is FQNEAQ in the germline V gene (reference sequence). The CDR3: CASTLTGLDAEAFF. CDR3 sequence (DNA): TGTGCCAGCACCTTGACAGGGCTCGACGCTGAAGCTTTCTTT. Full variable domain (missing parts from reference TRBV7-9 and TRBJ1-1): DTGVSQNPRHKITKRGQNVTFRCDPISEHNRLYWYRQTLGQGPEFLTYFQNEAQLEKSRLLSDRFSAERPKGSFSTLEIQRTEQGDSAMYLCASTLTGLDAEAFFGQGTRLTVV.

The chain is built from TRBV2 and TRBJ1-5, with D possibly being TRBD1 (6 bases). V lost 5 bases to trimming and J lost 4 bases, with 12 bases between them. This CDR3 region has 14 residues. From germline, CDR1 is SNHLY and CDR2 FYNNEI. CDR3 sequence: CASSIGGTNQPQHF. CDR3 DNA sequence: TGTGCCAGCAGTATAGGGGGGACGAATCAGCCCCAGCATTTT.

The chain combines TRBV29-1 with TRBJ2-7, with D perhaps matching TRBD1 or TRBD2 (6 bases each). Per germline, CDR1 SQVTM and CDR2 ANQGSEA. The germline V and J ends were trimmed by 3 bases and 5 bases, with 11 bases remaining between them. The CDR3 runs 12 residues. Here the CDR3 DNA reads TGCAGCGTTGATTATCGGGGGCACGAGCAGTACTTC. Amino acid sequence: CSVDYRGHEQYF.

The V and J genes are TRBV7-2 and TRBJ2-3; 8 positions match TRBD2. The CDR3 spans 15 residues. The V and J ends lost 3 bases and 1 base, in that order; junction bases with no gene match: 3. CDR1 and CDR2 (germline): SGHTA, FQGNSA. The CDR3 loop reads CASSFTSGRTDTQYF. CDR3 bases: TGTGCCAGCAGCTTTACTAGCGGCCGCACAGATACGCAGTATTTT.

The chain recombines TRBV18 with TRBJ2-1; tentatively, D is TRBD2 (6 bases). In germline, CDR1 is KGHSH, CDR2 LQKENI. The CDR3 length is 14 residues. V was clipped by 6 bases and J by 7 bases, with 16 bases between them. CDR3 DNA: TGTGCCAGCTCCGGGGGAGTGGTGGCAAATGAGCAGTTCTTC. As protein: CASSGGVVANEQFF.

This rearrangement joins TRBV18 to TRBJ2-7, with D possibly TRBD1 on 5 matching bases. Germline CDR1 is KGHSH and CDR2 is LQKENI. The V gene lost 0 bases and the J gene lost 4 bases, with 13 bases spanning the gap. This CDR3 has 15 amino acids. Here the CDR3 DNA reads TGTGCCAGCTCACCACCTTATCAGGGCAAGTACGAGCAGTACTTC. Protein: CASSPPYQGKYEQYF.

Here the CDR3 DNA reads TGTGCCAGCAGTTACCAGGTTACTAGAACTTACGAGCAGTACTTC. Amino acid sequence: CASSYQVTRTYEQYF. The V call is TRBV6-6, the J call TRBJ2-7; tentative D call: TRBD2 (5 bases). Germline loops: CDR1 MNHNY, CDR2 SVGAGI (reference sequence). The CDR3 totals 15 residues. V was pared by 2 bases and J by 4 bases, with 15 bases between.

The chain carries TRBV5-5 and TRBJ2-3, with D hard to call. This CDR3 has 15 residues. V shed 0 bases and J shed 4 bases, with 12 bases lying between them. Germline V gene data show CDR1 as SGHKS and CDR2 as YYEKEE (reference sequence). CDR3 DNA sequence: TGTGCCAGCAGCTTGGTTATTAGCCCCGCAGATACGCAGTATTTT. Protein product: CASSLVISPADTQYF.

The chain has TRBV2 and TRBJ2-3; TRBD1 is a possible D gene (6 bases). This CDR3 has 15 amino acids. V was shortened by 9 bases and J by 4 bases, with 20 bases between the two germline ends. The V gene's germline CDR1 is SNHLY and CDR2 FYNNEI. In DNA, the CDR3 is TGTGCCAGAGGAAAGGGGGTCGGGGCCCCAGATACGCAGTATTTT. Amino acids: CARGKGVGAPDTQYF.

The gene calls are TRBV28 and TRBJ2-1, with a possible D match to TRBD2 (6 bases). This CDR3 contains 13 residues. Trimming removed 8 bases at V and 7 bases at J, with 15 bases between. Per germline, CDR1 MDHEN and CDR2 SYDVKM. This CDR3 is CASLRDSRNEQFF. CDR3 nucleotide sequence: TGTGCCAGCCTCCGGGACTCTAGAAATGAGCAGTTCTTC. The complete variable domain, with remaining parts taken from reference TRBV28 and TRBJ2-1, reads DVKVTQSSRYLVKRTGEKVFLECVQDMDHENMFWYRQDPGLGLRLIYFSYDVKMKEKGDIPEGYSVSREKKERFSLILESASTNQTSMYLCASLRDSRNEQFFGPGTRLTVL.

This sequence joins TRBV7-6 and TRBJ2-5; no clear D. CDR3 length equals 13 residues. From germline, CDR1 is SGHVS and CDR2 FNYEAQ. Trimming removed 0 bases at V and 5 bases at J, with 7 bases between. The CDR3 coding sequence is TGTGCCAGCAGCTTAGCCCCACCGGAGACCCAGTACTTC. This translates into CASSLAPPETQYF.

The rearrangement joins TRBV13 to TRBJ1-1; no firm D call. Germline values: CDR1 PRHDT, CDR2 FYEKMQ (reference sequence). Deletions cut 0 bases from V and 5 bases from J, with 13 bases between. There are 15 residues in the CDR3. CDR3 nucleotide sequence: TGTGCCAGCAGCTTAGGGGCGTTAACAACGACTGAAGCTTTCTTT. Translating it yields CASSLGALTTTEAFF.

This clone was counted only a few times. This chain joins TRBV30 and TRBJ1-1; possibly TRBD1 for D (5 bases). Per germline, CDR1 GTSNPN and CDR2 SVGIG (reference sequence). The CDR3 totals 13 residues. With 0 bases removed from V and 3 bases from J, the gap between germline ends came to 8 bases. Here the CDR3 DNA reads TGTGCCTGGAGTGTACGGGACGACACTGAAGCTTTCTTT. This translates into CAWSVRDDTEAFF.

V is TRBV9 and J is TRBJ2-1; D gene uncertain. The length of the CDR3 is 13 residues. V gave up 0 bases and J gave up 7 bases, with 8 bases separating them. The germline V gene encodes CDR1 SGDLS and CDR2 YYNGEE. CDR3 loop: CASSVASQNEQFF. The CDR3 DNA is TGTGCCAGCAGCGTAGCTTCACAGAATGAGCAGTTCTTC.

This clone was seen once. The gene calls are TRBV11-3 and TRBJ2-7; 8 bases match TRBD1. The CDR3 sequence is 13 residues long. The germline V gene has CDR1 SGHNT and CDR2 YENEEA. With 4 bases clipped from V and 6 bases from J, the junction kept 5 bases outside the gene matches. The DNA for the CDR3 is TGTGCCAGCAGCTCCCGACAGGGGAGCGAGCAGTACTTC. The encoded protein is CASSSRQGSEQYF.